The present T cell receptor beta chain was sequenced within a study of shared clonotypes between healthy human individuals. Study at large: The plates for each donor numbered three CD4 naive, three CD4 memory, two CD8 naive and one CD8 memory.

Trimming removed 0 bases at V and 2 bases at J, with 8 bases between. CDR1 is LNHDA and CDR2 is SQIVND in the germline V gene (reference sequence). This CDR3 has 14 residues. It was CD45RO-negative cells, positively selected for CCR7, that made up naive CD8 cells, with terminally differentiated effector memory CD45RA+ cells excluded. A word on this clone: The same CDR3 also results from other DNA sequences found in this sample.

Assay: immunoSEQ multiplex PCR; the TCRdb copy retains only in-frame clones and omits some. This sample has just over 2,000,000 clones, with about 95% found just once. The receptor was derived from a man younger than 35 in good health. V usage is TRBV19 and J usage is TRBJ2-7, with unresolved D. The sample taken for sequencing was naive CD8+ T cells sorted from blood. Written as DNA, the CDR3 is TGTGCCAGTAGTATAGACACGGAGACCTACGAGCAGTACTTC. Protein sequence: CASSIDTETYEQYF.